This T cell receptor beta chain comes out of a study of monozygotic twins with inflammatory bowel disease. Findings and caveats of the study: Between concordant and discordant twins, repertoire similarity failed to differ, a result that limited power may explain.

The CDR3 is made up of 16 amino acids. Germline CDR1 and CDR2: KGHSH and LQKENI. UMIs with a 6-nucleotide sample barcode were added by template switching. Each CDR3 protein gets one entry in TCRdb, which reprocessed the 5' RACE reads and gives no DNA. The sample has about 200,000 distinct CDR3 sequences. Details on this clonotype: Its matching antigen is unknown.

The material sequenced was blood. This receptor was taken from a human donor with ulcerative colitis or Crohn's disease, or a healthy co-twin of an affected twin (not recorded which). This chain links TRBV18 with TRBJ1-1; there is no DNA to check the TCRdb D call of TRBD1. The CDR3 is CASSPGTPDMNTEAFF.